These 17 T cell receptor beta chains share one sample of origin, sequenced in a study of shared clonotypes between healthy human individuals. Assay used: immunoSEQ multiplex PCR; TCRdb lists only in-frame clones, some missing. The sample records roughly 720,000 clones, 90% being singletons. The source material was memory CD8+ T cells from PBMCs. Described subset: CD45RO+ cells pooled with CCR7-negative TemRA cells. These receptor sequences come from a man aged 18 to 29 in good health. Some clones in this sample may be carry-over from other donors' samples.

This clone was observed a handful of times. The V gene is TRBV19, the J gene TRBJ2-3; D may match TRBD1 or TRBD2 (5 bases each). The CDR3 covers 15 residues. Germline assignment: CDR1 LNHDA and CDR2 SQIVND (reference sequence). With 6 bases removed from V and 6 bases from J, the gap between germline ends came to 19 bases. The chain's CDR3 is CASSHRGNPADTQYF. The CDR3 nucleotides are TGTGCCAGTAGCCACCGGGGCAATCCAGCGGATACGCAGTATTTT.

The rearrangement joins TRBV6-5 to TRBJ2-5; D is tentatively TRBD1 or TRBD2 (5 bases each). Per the germline V gene, CDR1 is MNHEY and CDR2 is SVGAGI. V lost 2 bases and J 2 bases, leaving 12 bases between the germline ends. This CDR3 comprises 15 residues. CDR3 residues: CASSYGGTPQETQYF. DNA of the CDR3: TGTGCCAGCAGTTACGGGGGTACACCTCAAGAGACCCAGTACTTC.

CDR3 coding DNA: TGTGCCAGCAGTCCAAGGGACATCGGGATTAGCTCCTACGAGCAGTACTTC. This translates into CASSPRDIGISSYEQYF. This chain connects TRBV28 to TRBJ2-7; D may be TRBD1 (6 bases). Looked up from germline, CDR1 is MDHEN and CDR2 is SYDVKM. This CDR3 spans 17 amino acids. The V and J ends lost 5 bases and 0 bases respectively, with 20 bases between them.

The genes are TRBV7-9 and TRBJ2-4; maybe TRBD2 (6 bases). From germline, CDR1 is SEHNR and CDR2 FQNEAQ (reference sequence). V was cut by 5 bases and J by 0 bases, with 20 bases left in between. The CDR3 sequence is 18 residues long. The CDR3 region is CASSPTLGGGLAKNIQYF. CDR3 bases: TGTGCCAGCAGCCCAACCCTGGGGGGTGGTTTAGCCAAAAACATTCAGTACTTC.

The V gene is TRBV11-2, the J gene TRBJ2-7, with 10 positions matching TRBD2. This CDR3 has 16 residues. J lost 5 bases, V lost 5 bases, and 12 bases had no gene match. The V gene's germline CDR1 is SGHAT and CDR2 FQNNGV. In DNA, the CDR3 is TGTGCCAGCAGCACGGCTAGCGGGAGCGGTAGCCACGAGCAGTACTTC. Translating gives CASSTASGSGSHEQYF. The whole variable domain, remainder taken from reference TRBV11-2 and TRBJ2-7, is EAGVAQSPRYKIIEKRQSVAFWCNPISGHATLYWYQQILGQGPKLLIQFQNNGVVDDSQLPKDRFSAERLKGVDSTLKIQPAKLEDSAVYLCASSTASGSGSHEQYFGPGTRLTVT.

This sequence joins TRBV19 and TRBJ2-7; 9 bases agree with TRBD2. Germline CDR1 reads LNHDA; CDR2 reads SQIVND (reference sequence). The ends lost 1 base at V and 1 base at J; junction bases unmatched: 2. This CDR3 contains 15 residues. CDR3 sequence: CASSIVSGGSYEQYF. CDR3 DNA sequence: TGTGCCAGTAGTATAGTTAGCGGGGGATCCTACGAGCAGTACTTC. Combining the CDR3 with reference TRBV19 and TRBJ2-7 gives the whole variable domain DGGITQSPKYLFRKEGQNVTLSCEQNLNHDAMYWYRQDPGQGLRLIYYSQIVNDFQKGDIAEGYSVSREKKESFPLTVTSAQKNPTAFYLCASSIVSGGSYEQYFGPGTRLTVT.

The chain employs TRBV6-4 and TRBJ1-5; D is uncertain. Trimming took 0 bases from V and 4 from J, leaving 4 bases between them. The CDR3 covers 13 residues. CDR1 MRHNA and CDR2 SNTAGT come from the germline V gene. The chain's CDR3 is CASSDSPNQPQHF. CDR3 nucleotides: TGTGCCAGCAGTGACTCGCCAAATCAGCCCCAGCATTTT.

This clone is medium-sized. The identical CDR3 is also encoded by other nucleotide sequences in the sample. This rearrangement joins TRBV9 to TRBJ2-7; 8 bases agree with TRBD1. Germline CDR1 is SGDLS and CDR2 is YYNGEE. This CDR3 has 14 residues. V lost 4 bases to trimming and J lost 5 bases; unmatched junction nucleotides: 8. The CDR3 spells CASSPRTGRDEQYF. CDR3 DNA: TGTGCCAGCAGCCCACGGACAGGGAGAGACGAGCAGTACTTC.

The V gene is TRBV6-5, the J gene TRBJ2-7; D may be TRBD1 (5 bases). The germline V and J ends were trimmed by 3 bases and 2 bases, with 11 bases remaining between them. CDR3 length: 14 amino acids. Germline V CDR1 and CDR2: MNHEY, SVGAGI. Here the CDR3 DNA reads TGTGCCAGCAGTTATGGCAGGGTAGCCTACGAGCAGTACTTC. Translating it yields CASSYGRVAYEQYF.

The chain combines TRBV12-5 with TRBJ1-1; the match to TRBD1 covers 7 bases. The CDR3 is 17 residues long. CDR1 is LGHNT, CDR2 FRNRAP, per germline. V shed 4 bases and J 1 base; nucleotides not matched to a gene: 12. The CDR3 DNA follows: TGTGCTAGTGGTTCCCAAAGCCCGACAGGGAAGAACACTGAAGCTTTCTTT. Translation gives CASGSQSPTGKNTEAFF. The whole variable domain, filled in from reference TRBV12-5 and TRBJ1-1, reads DARVTQTPRHKVTEMGQEVTMRCQPILGHNTVFWYRQTMMQGLELLAYFRNRAPLDDSGMPKDRFSAEMPDATLATLKIQPSEPRDSAVYFCASGSQSPTGKNTEAFFGQGTRLTVV.

This sequence joins TRBV6-4 and TRBJ2-1, with TRBD2 identical over 8 bases. The germline CDR1 and CDR2 sequences are MRHNA and SNTAGT. V shed 4 bases and J 8 bases; nucleotides not matched to a gene: 7. The CDR3 covers 14 residues. The CDR3 DNA reads as TGTGCCAGCAGTGGCGGACTAGCAGGCGATGAGCAGTTCTTC. Protein sequence: CASSGGLAGDEQFF.

The chain recombines TRBV2 with TRBJ1-1; D call uncertain. The CDR3 has 15 amino acids. Germline V CDR1 and CDR2: SNHLY, FYNNEI. Trimming shortened V by 7 bases and J by 3 bases, and 18 bases separated the two germline ends. CDR3 residues: CASNNPIWVDTEAFF. Written as DNA, the CDR3 is TGTGCCAGCAACAACCCCATTTGGGTGGACACTGAAGCTTTCTTT.

This clone was picked up one time. This chain's CDR3 is CASSLADGGPANTEAFF. CDR3 in DNA: TGTGCCAGCAGCTTGGCCGATGGGGGGCCCGCGAACACTGAAGCTTTCTTT. The chain has TRBV5-4 and TRBJ1-1; D may be TRBD1 (6 bases). Germline CDR1 and CDR2: SGHNT and YYREEE (reference sequence). This CDR3 has 17 residues. Trimming removed 0 bases from V and 1 base from J, with 16 bases in between. Together with reference TRBV5-4 and TRBJ1-1, the CDR3 gives the full variable domain: ETGVTQSPTHLIKTRGQQVTLRCSSQSGHNTVSWYQQALGQGPQFIFQYYREEENGRGNFPPRFSGLQFPNYSSELNVNALELDDSALYLCASSLADGGPANTEAFFGQGTRLTVV.

Only one count was recorded for this clone. This chain connects TRBV6-1 to TRBJ1-6; D is perhaps TRBD1 (5 bases). The CDR3 runs 14 residues. Trimming cost V 0 bases and J 16 bases, with 16 bases left between them. Germline assignment: CDR1 MNHNS and CDR2 SASEGT. CDR3 nucleotides: TGTGCCAGCAGTGAAGCGGGGGACGTGGCGGAGCTCCACTTT. Translating gives CASSEAGDVAELHF.

V is TRBV6-6 and J is TRBJ1-1; D is unresolved. The V gene's germline CDR1 is MNHNY and CDR2 SVGAGI (reference sequence). The germline V and J ends were trimmed by 2 bases and 1 base, with 5 bases remaining between them. CDR3 length equals 13 residues. CDR3 sequence reads: CASSYLENTEAFF. The DNA of the CDR3 is TGTGCCAGCAGTTACCTGGAGAACACTGAAGCTTTCTTT.

The chain employs TRBV27 and TRBJ2-2, with D maybe TRBD2 (5 bases). Per the germline V gene, CDR1 is MNHEY and CDR2 is SMNVEV (reference sequence). The CDR3 has 15 residues. Trimming removed 1 base from V and 5 bases from J, with 11 bases in between. The CDR3 spells CASSLLGSGTGELFF. In DNA, the CDR3 is TGTGCCAGCAGTTTATTGGGGTCGGGGACCGGGGAGCTGTTTTTT.

This clone was observed a few times. The J gene is TRBJ2-1, the V gene TRBV7-6; 7 bases fit TRBD2. Per germline, CDR1 SGHVS and CDR2 FNYEAQ. This CDR3 contains 15 residues. V trimming: 7 bases; J trimming: 5 bases; junction bases outside the gene matches: 11. The CDR3 DNA reads as TGTGCCAGCAAAAGGATCCAGCGGGACGACAATGAGCAGTTCTTC. Translating it yields CASKRIQRDDNEQFF. The entire variable domain, with the rest obtained from reference TRBV7-6 and TRBJ2-1, is as follows: GAGVSQSPRYKVTKRGQDVALRCDPISGHVSLYWYRQALGQGPEFLTYFNYEAQQDKSGLPNDRFSAERPEGSISTLTIQRTEQRDSAMYRCASKRIQRDDNEQFFGPGTRLTVL.